These 5 T cell receptor beta chains originate from one sample sequenced in a study of shared clonotypes between healthy human individuals. Generated by immunoSEQ multiplex PCR, the TCRdb table keeps only in-frame clones and is missing some. The sample records approximately 92,000 clones, around 68% being singletons. Input material: memory CD8+ T cells sorted from blood. Subset defined: CD45RO+ cells pooled with CCR7-negative TemRA cells. These receptors came from a man younger than 45 in good health.

The chain joins TRBV6-6 to TRBJ2-1; the D is unclear. The CDR3 loop spans 12 amino acids. Trimming took 5 bases from V and 8 from J, leaving 10 bases between them. Looked up from germline, CDR1 is MNHNY and CDR2 is SVGAGI (reference sequence). The DNA for the CDR3 is TGTGCCAGCAGTACCGTGGGTTATGAGCAGTTCTTC. Translated, it gives CASSTVGYEQFF.

V is TRBV2 and J is TRBJ2-7; the D is unclear. The CDR3 loop spans 13 amino acids. CDR1 and CDR2 from the germline V gene are SNHLY and FYNNEI. V was shortened by 2 bases and J by 0 bases, with 5 bases between the two germline ends. The CDR3 DNA is TGTGCCAGCAGTGAACGGGTCTCCTACGAGCAGTACTTC. It specifies CASSERVSYEQYF.

The chain uses TRBV28 and TRBJ1-2; the D gene is possibly TRBD1 (5 bases). V lost 3 bases and J 2 bases, leaving 10 bases between the germline ends. Germline V gene sequence: CDR1 MDHEN, CDR2 SYDVKM. The CDR3 is 14 amino acids. CDR3 sequence: CASSLVGGNYGYTF. CDR3 coding DNA: TGTGCCAGCAGTTTGGTTGGGGGAAACTATGGCTACACCTTC.

V is TRBV7-6 and J is TRBJ2-6, with no clear D. CDR1 is SGHVS, CDR2 FNYEAQ, per germline. Trimming shortened V by 3 bases and J by 0 bases, and 12 bases separated the two germline ends. The CDR3 spans 17 residues. CDR3 region: CASSFTTPGSGANVLTF. CDR3 sequence (DNA): TGTGCCAGCAGCTTTACGACACCGGGCTCTGGGGCCAACGTCCTGACTTTC.

V and J are TRBV28 and TRBJ2-3; the match to TRBD2 covers 13 bases. The CDR3 length is 17 residues. CDR1 MDHEN and CDR2 SYDVKM come from the germline V gene. J gave up 2 bases and V 6 bases, and 8 bases lay outside the gene matches. CDR3 DNA sequence: TGTGCCAGCAGCCCTCTCGGACTAGCGGGAGACACAGATACGCAGTATTTT. Translated, it gives CASSPLGLAGDTDTQYF.